This T cell receptor beta chain was profiled in a study of blood T cell repertoires in COVID-19 (dated by TCRdb to between 2020 and 2021). Broadly, across the study: Collaborator samples came from the United States, Italy and Spain and covered acute and convalescent phases of COVID-19. Where available, HLA class I and class II types were taken from metadata supplied by the sample provider and were not determined by assay-based typing. The prospective study material was composed of cDNA or gDNA derived from T cells, B-cell-depleted T cells, or PBMCs. The samples were drawn from the first 160 participants of the ongoing ImmuneRACE study and from 950 to 1,500 subjects provided by 6 global collaborators. Nearly every sample came with metadata listing a de-identified subject ID, COVID-19 status, age in years and sex. Deeply sampled blood TCRbeta repertoires from subjects exposed to, actively infected with, or recovered from COVID-19 were included in the dataset. A freely available public database, intended as a resource for researchers studying the immune response to SARS-CoV-2, is where the repertoires were released.

A remark on this clone: Its antigen is not yet known. No base-level quality is on record; no much larger clone is a single base apart.

Study-level results and caveats: The quantity of clinical and demographic metadata differed by source and by participant and was supplied without curation.

The collaborating institutions used their own protocols to collect whole blood in K2EDTA tubes. For TCRbeta analysis, collaborators shipped samples in one of three forms: frozen whole blood, isolated PBMCs, or DNA extracted from either of those sample types. The immunoSEQ Assay, a bias-controlled multiplex PCR, was used to amplify TCRbeta CDR3 regions from genomic DNA. For the original study's pipeline: The number of nucleated cells in each sample was estimated from the amplification of reference gene primers within the assay. To quantify the absolute abundance of each unique TCRbeta CDR3 rearrangement, sequence reads were collapsed and filtered. Productive Simpson clonality was computed per sample as the square root of Simpson's diversity index over productive rearrangements. This is the immuneACCESS table as TCRdb keeps it, with only in-frame sequences that have V and J called. A part of the clones is gone; compared with another copy, unresolved V genes explain less than half, and the rest is unexplained. That table furnishes V, J and clone size, whereas the DNA furnished D and trimming. The sample table holds roughly 63,000 clones, of which roughly 85% were seen once. The ten largest clones take up about 31% of the sample.

Trimming at the junction amounts to 4 bases on V and 7 bases on J, and the germline ends lie 13 bases apart. CDR1 and CDR2 were assigned from the germline V gene as KGHDR and SFDVKD. The CDR3 measures 14 amino acids from cysteine to phenylalanine. This entry keeps only the CDR3 DNA: 42 bases, framed from base 1. This clonotype was obtained from a human donor in a cohort sampled during active COVID-19. The sequenced sample consisted of peripheral blood. This sequence uses TRBV24-1 and TRBJ2-1, with TRBD1 perhaps the D gene, on 6 matching bases. The nucleotide sequence reads TGTGCCACCAGTGAAGCCGGGACACTGAATGAGCAGTTCTTC. The translation is CATSEAGTLNEQFF.